This entry is about one T cell receptor (beta chain). Following a re-call of the 5' RACE reads, TCRdb has one entry per CDR3 protein and lacks DNA. This listing includes roughly 280,000 distinct CDR3 sequences. The sample originates from a study of T cells expressing NK-cell markers. Study-level information: CD3+CD56+NKG2C+, CD3+CD56+NKG2C- and CD3+CD56-NKG2C+ T cells, once sorted, supplied the TCR beta repertoires. The authors sequenced eight donors, of whom seven were HCMV-seropositive and one was seronegative.

The length of the CDR3 is 12 residues. The germline V gene encodes CDR1 MNHNS and CDR2 SASEGT. The chain links TRBV6-1 to TRBJ2-3. This clonotype was sampled from a man aged 18 to 29 in good health. The sample taken for sequencing was blood T cells: a sorted CD56 or NKG2C T cell subset, CD4+ or CD8+ T cells, or bulk PBMC T cells (not recorded which). The CDR3 reads CASSGDTDTQYF.